This T cell receptor beta chain was retrieved from a study of T cell changes during pregnancy in multiple sclerosis. Assay used: immunoSEQ multiplex PCR; TCRdb lists only in-frame clones, some missing. Counted here are around 80,000 clones, about 91% occurring once; the ten biggest clones make up 1.4%. This CDR3 has 15 amino acids. Germline values: CDR1 SGDLS, CDR2 YYNGEE. The V segment lost 0 bases and the J segment 5 bases; nucleotides outside the gene matches: 6. This chain joins TRBV9 and TRBJ2-5; 8 positions match TRBD2. The TCR sequence derives from a female donor with multiple sclerosis, enrolled in a pregnancy study. The source was peripheral blood, collected before pregnancy. DNA for the CDR3: TGTGCCAGCAGCGTAGGTTCGGGGGGGCCTGAGACCCAGTACTTC. Translation: CASSVGSGGPETQYF.